These T cell receptor beta chains were read from a single sample in a study of CD8+ T cells in alopecia areata. Clones were read by immunoSEQ multiplex PCR, and TCRdb kept only the in-frame ones, dropping some. The table shows about 210,000 clones, with approximately 57% occurring only once. The starting material was CD4+ T cells sorted from blood, obtained at week 4, from a patient treated with tofacitinib. These receptors originate from a human donor with alopecia areata. The CDR3 runs from the conserved cysteine through the conserved F or W. The order of the fields is D gene, CDR3 length, J gene, V gene, clone size, CDR3 protein, CDR3 DNA. D genes are given only for firm matches. Rows give clone size only sometimes, using once, few, many, or a class for an expanded clone.

NA | 14 | TRBJ2-2 | TRBV9 | once | CASSVAAGTGELFF | TGTGCCAGCAGCGTAGCGGCGGGCACCGGGGAGCTGTTTTTT
NA | 15 | TRBJ2-7 | TRBV5-1 | NA | CASSLGSPGSYEQYF | TGCGCCAGCAGCTTAGGGAGTCCGGGCTCCTACGAGCAGTACTTC
NA | 13 | TRBJ2-7 | TRBV9 | NA | CASSVGTSYEQYF | TGTGCCAGCAGCGTAGGGACCTCCTACGAGCAGTACTTC
TRBD2 | 17 | TRBJ2-3 | TRBV2 | few | CASSEGTSGTSTDTQYF | TGTGCCAGCAGTGAAGGGACTAGCGGGACAAGCACAGATACGCAGTATTTT
NA | 16 | TRBJ2-7 | TRBV4-1 | few | CASSTLPGAYSYEQYF | TGCGCCAGCAGCACCCTCCCAGGGGCCTACTCCTACGAGCAGTACTTC
NA | 13 | TRBJ2-3 | TRBV29-1 | NA | CSVGAGATDTQYF | TGCAGCGTTGGCGCGGGGGCAACAGATACGCAGTATTTT
TRBD1 | 16 | TRBJ1-1 | TRBV7-8 | NA | CASSPRTGSLNTEAFF | TGTGCCAGCAGCCCCCGGACAGGGTCCCTAAACACTGAAGCTTTCTTT
NA | 15 | TRBJ1-6 | TRBV21-1 | few | CASSIRDRDHSPLHF | TGTGCCAGCAGCATCCGGGACAGGGATCATTCACCCCTCCACTTT
NA | 12 | TRBJ1-1 | TRBV29-1 | once | CSVVGWMTEAFF | TGCAGCGTTGTAGGGTGGATGACTGAAGCTTTCTTT
NA | 14 | TRBJ2-4 | TRBV5-6 | NA | CASPGRQDKNIQYF | TGTGCCAGCCCGGGGAGACAGGATAAAAACATTCAGTACTTC
TRBD2 | 12 | TRBJ2-3 | TRBV29-1 | NA | CSVELAVPSQYF | TGCAGCGTTGAACTAGCGGTCCCTTCGCAGTATTTT
TRBD2 | 15 | TRBJ2-1 | TRBV14 | few | CASSPRTSGHNEQFF | TGTGCCAGCAGCCCCCGGACTAGCGGACACAATGAGCAGTTCTTC
TRBD1 | 15 | TRBJ1-1 | TRBV5-6 | NA | CASSFPGTANTEAFF | TGTGCCAGCAGCTTCCCGGGGACAGCGAACACTGAAGCTTTCTTT
TRBD1 | 15 | TRBJ1-5 | TRBV7-8 | NA | CASRPTGGNNQPQHF | TGTGCCAGCAGACCAACAGGGGGAAACAATCAGCCCCAGCATTTT
NA | 14 | TRBJ1-2 | TRBV9 | NA | CASSAEDGPYGYTF | TGTGCCAGCAGCGCAGAGGACGGACCCTATGGCTACACCTTC
NA | 14 | TRBJ2-2 | TRBV30 | NA | CAWRMGLTTGELFF | TGTGCCTGGAGGATGGGGCTGACCACCGGGGAGCTGTTTTTT
NA | 17 | TRBJ1-2 | TRBV4-3 | NA | CASSQAGDTGMVYGYTF | TGCGCCAGCAGCCAAGCCGGCGATACGGGTATGGTATATGGCTACACCTTC
TRBD1 | 13 | TRBJ1-2 | TRBV27 | NA | CASRAQGAGGYTF | TGTGCCAGCAGAGCGCAGGGGGCCGGTGGCTACACCTTC
TRBD1 | 12 | TRBJ1-1 | TRBV29-1 | NA | CSGGQGGTEAFF | TGCAGCGGGGGACAGGGTGGGACTGAAGCTTTCTTT
NA | 13 | TRBJ1-6 | TRBV7-3 | NA | CASSLTANSPLHF | TGTGCCAGCAGCTTAACAGCTAATTCACCCCTCCACTTT
NA | 16 | TRBJ2-6 | TRBV5-1 | once | CASSPGFGSGANVLTF | TGCGCCAGCAGCCCGGGATTCGGCTCTGGGGCCAACGTCCTGACTTTC
NA | 14 | TRBJ1-2 | TRBV5-6 | NA | CASILSGVRYGYTF | TGTGCCAGCATCCTCTCGGGAGTTCGCTATGGCTACACCTTC
TRBD1 | 15 | TRBJ1-1 | TRBV14 | NA | CASRGTGEGNTEAFF | TGTGCCAGCAGAGGGACAGGGGAGGGGAACACTGAAGCTTTCTTT
NA | 12 | TRBJ2-5 | TRBV29-1 | NA | CSVDVAGETQYF | TGCAGCGTTGATGTGGCGGGAGAGACCCAGTACTTC
NA | 14 | TRBJ2-7 | TRBV30 | NA | CAFRDSWGGYEQYF | TGTGCCTTTAGGGACTCATGGGGAGGCTACGAGCAGTACTTC
NA | 14 | TRBJ1-1 | TRBV27 | NA | CASSYWGQGTEAFF | TGTGCCAGCAGTTATTGGGGGCAAGGCACTGAAGCTTTCTTT
NA | 14 | TRBJ2-2 | TRBV9 | NA | CASAARGNTGELFF | TGTGCCAGCGCCGCTCGGGGAAACACCGGGGAGCTGTTTTTT
TRBD2 | 17 | TRBJ2-7 | TRBV9 | NA | CASSAPMSGGSGYEQYF | TGTGCCAGCAGCGCCCCGATGTCGGGGGGATCGGGCTACGAGCAGTACTTC
TRBD1 | 14 | TRBJ2-5 | TRBV27 | few | CASSPTGGLETQYF | TGTGCCAGCAGCCCGACAGGGGGCTTGGAGACCCAGTACTTC
TRBD1 | 16 | TRBJ2-2 | TRBV7-3 | NA | CASSSRDRGRTGELFF | TGTGCCAGCAGCTCCCGGGACAGGGGGCGCACCGGGGAGCTGTTTTTT